Listed below are T cell receptor beta chains from one sample, sequenced in a study of T cells after yellow fever vaccination. One entry per CDR3 protein, called by TCRdb with MiXCR from the 5' RACE reads. The table has approximately 90,000 distinct CDR3 sequences, approximately 12% seen once. The specimen comprised CD8+ T cells not binding an NS4B(214-222) dextramer, sorted from PBMCs, sampled less than 25 days after the first yellow fever vaccination. The source of these receptors is a young man who received the YFV17D yellow fever vaccine. CDR3s include the opening cysteine and the closing phenylalanine or tryptophan. The D gene is left open where the match is weak. Clone size, where shown, is once, few, many, or a class for clones that have expanded.

J gene,clone size,D gene,V gene,CDR3 protein,CDR3 DNA
TRBJ2-3,few,NA,TRBV13,CASSLRTDMSTDTQYF,TGTGCCAGCAGCTTAAGGACAGACATGTCCACAGATACGCAGTATTTT
TRBJ2-5,once,NA,TRBV13,CASSPKGPGLEHETQYF,TGTGCCAGCAGCCCGAAGGGACCGGGACTGGAACACGAGACCCAGTACTTC
TRBJ2-5,few,TRBD1,TRBV11-2,CASSYFRGRGETQYF,TGTGCCAGCAGCTACTTCAGGGGGCGCGGGGAGACCCAGTACTTC
TRBJ2-7,NA,TRBD1,TRBV12-3/TRBV12-4,CASSGTGDDPYEQYF,TGTGCCAGCAGCGGGACAGGGGACGACCCCTACGAGCAGTACTTC
TRBJ2-7,few,TRBD1,TRBV27,CASGTDRGFYEQYF,TGTGCCAGCGGGACGGACAGGGGGTTTTACGAGCAGTACTTC
TRBJ2-1,NA,TRBD2,TRBV6-1,CASAHWGAGGLSEQFF,TGTGCCAGCGCCCACTGGGGAGCGGGGGGGCTTAGTGAGCAGTTCTTC
TRBJ1-4,NA,NA,TRBV12-3/TRBV12-4,CATCTGTTNEKLFF,TGTGCCACCTGCACGGGCACAACTAATGAAAAACTGTTTTTT
TRBJ1-1,NA,NA,TRBV27,CASRTEEYTEAFF,TGTGCCAGCAGAACCGAGGAATACACTGAAGCTTTCTTT
TRBJ2-7,few,NA,TRBV4-1,CASSQVGAEQYF,TGCGCCAGCAGCCAAGTGGGGGCCGAGCAGTACTTC
TRBJ2-5,NA,NA,TRBV7-9,CASSLVGLAETQYF,TGTGCCAGCAGCTTAGTTGGCCTAGCGGAGACCCAGTACTTC
TRBJ1-4,few,NA,TRBV11-2,CASSLWVGEKLFF,TGTGCCAGCAGTCTATGGGTTGGTGAAAAACTGTTTTTT
TRBJ1-5,NA,NA,TRBV7-6,CASSLEPSNQPQHF,TGTGCCAGCAGCTTAGAGCCAAGCAATCAGCCCCAGCATTTT
TRBJ2-6,NA,TRBD1,TRBV13,CAISLDSGGAGANVLTF,TGTGCCATCAGCTTAGATTCAGGGGGCGCCGGGGCCAACGTCCTGACTTTC
TRBJ2-2,few,NA,TRBV5-6,CASSPLDGELFF,TGTGCCAGCAGCCCCCTGGATGGGGAGCTGTTTTTT
TRBJ2-3,few,TRBD2,TRBV7-3,CASSSSSGRITDTQYF,TGTGCCAGCAGCTCATCTAGCGGACGAATCACAGATACGCAGTATTTT
TRBJ1-1,few,TRBD1,TRBV2,CASRTGSPTEAFF,TGTGCCAGCAGGACAGGGTCACCCACTGAAGCTTTCTTT
TRBJ1-5,few,NA,TRBV6-5,CASSSTALELPQHF,TGTGCCAGCAGTTCGACAGCGTTGGAGTTGCCCCAGCATTTT
TRBJ2-2,few,NA,TRBV20-1,CSASGGPNTGELFF,TGCAGTGCTAGCGGGGGGCCTAACACCGGGGAGCTGTTTTTT
TRBJ2-1,few,TRBD2,TRBV7-8,CASSSSTSGVLNEQFF,TGTGCCAGCAGCTCTTCGACTAGCGGGGTCCTCAATGAGCAGTTCTTC
TRBJ1-4,NA,NA,TRBV4-1,CASSAGRGAPKLFF,TGCGCCAGCAGCGCTGGCCGCGGGGCCCCAAAACTGTTTTTT
TRBJ2-2,NA,NA,TRBV5-1,CASSYYGAGRTGELFF,TGCGCCAGCAGCTACTATGGGGCGGGCCGGACCGGGGAGCTGTTTTTT
TRBJ2-2,few,NA,TRBV20-1,CSAEKVKGANTGELFF,TGCAGTGCCGAAAAGGTGAAAGGGGCGAACACCGGGGAGCTGTTTTTT
TRBJ1-1,NA,TRBD1,TRBV20-1,CSARETGMNTEAFF,TGCAGTGCTAGAGAGACAGGGATGAACACTGAAGCTTTCTTT
TRBJ2-3,NA,NA,TRBV5-4,CASSKGRTDTQYF,TGTGCCAGCAGCAAGGGACGCACAGATACGCAGTATTTT
TRBJ2-3,few,TRBD1,TRBV5-8,CASSPGTGVFTDTQYF,TGTGCCAGCAGCCCGGGGACAGGGGTATTCACAGATACGCAGTATTTT
TRBJ2-7,few,NA,TRBV20-1,CSAREHYEQYF,TGCAGTGCTAGAGAGCACTACGAGCAGTACTTC
TRBJ2-1,few,TRBD2,TRBV6-2/TRBV6-3,CASSYRKPSGEDYNEQFF,TGTGCCAGCAGTTACCGGAAACCTAGCGGGGAAGATTACAATGAGCAGTTCTTC
TRBJ2-3,few,NA,TRBV20-1,CSARVVSVDTQYF,TGCAGTGCTAGAGTCGTATCCGTAGATACGCAGTATTTT
TRBJ2-2,NA,NA,TRBV4-1,CASSPGAGFTGELFF,TGCGCCAGCAGCCCCGGTGCAGGGTTCACCGGGGAGCTGTTTTTT